This T cell receptor (beta chain) is from a study of shared clonotypes between healthy human individuals. The method was immunoSEQ multiplex PCR; TCRdb's version includes in-frame clones alone and lacks a portion of them. The data show 1,500,000 or so clones, around 95% seen once. Trimming removed 2 bases from V and 4 bases from J; junction bases left unmatched: 12. The CDR3 extends over 17 amino acids. Germline V gives CDR1 WSHSY, CDR2 SAAADI. This clonotype was obtained from a man aged 30 to 39 in good health. The sample taken for sequencing was naive CD4+ T cells sorted from blood. The subset here: CD45RA+ positively selected. This chain joins TRBV10-2 and TRBJ2-7, with 9 bases aligning to TRBD1. The CDR3 nucleotides are TGCGCCAGCAGTGAGGCCCCTAACAGGGGGCTTGTGTACGAGCAGTACTTC. This translates into CASSEAPNRGLVYEQYF.